This entry lists 3 T cell receptor beta chains sequenced from one sample in a study of CD8 T cells in Susac syndrome. It was with random hexamers that about 0.45 to 1 ug RNA was reverse transcribed. Using its own MiXCR run on the immunoSEQ multiplex PCR reads, TCRdb lists one record per CDR3 protein. Here the sample spans about 140,000 distinct CDR3 sequences, 95% being singletons. Material: CD4+ T cells from PBMCs. These receptors all come from a human donor with Susac syndrome.

The V gene is TRBV6-2 or TRBV6-3, the J gene TRBJ1-1, with D unresolved. V was clipped by 2 bases and J by 2 bases, with 6 bases between them. This CDR3 region has 13 residues. Germline lookup yields CDR1 MNHEY and CDR2 SVGEGT. The CDR3 bases are TGTGCCAGCAGTTACACGGAAAACACTGAAGCTTTCTTT. As protein: CASSYTENTEAFF.

This clonotype was counted once. CDR3 sequence reads: CASSVKGPKNIQYF. The CDR3 nucleotides read TGTGCCAGCAGTGTTAAGGGACCCAAAAACATTCAGTACTTC. The chain joins TRBV25-1 to TRBJ2-4; D possibly uses TRBD1 or TRBD2 (5 bases each). V was trimmed by 4 bases and J by 2 bases, leaving 9 bases between them. The CDR3 spans 14 residues. Germline V gives CDR1 MGHDK, CDR2 SYGVNS.

The chain couples TRBV12-3 or TRBV12-4 to TRBJ2-1, with D tentatively TRBD2 (5 bases). This CDR3 spans 11 amino acids. V lost 10 bases, J lost 5 bases, and 9 bases lay in between. As DNA, the CDR3 is TGTGCCACTAGAGGGAACAATGAGCAGTTCTTC. Translating gives CATRGNNEQFF.